This T cell receptor (beta chain) was documented in a study of PD-L1 blockade in urothelial cancer. Study summary: Patients' atezolizumab regimen, 1,200 mg intravenously every 3 weeks, began in about 2014. In terms of prior chemotherapy, patients had received 0 to 3 regimens.

The V gene end was trimmed by 0 bases and the J gene end by 5 bases; junction bases not matched to a gene: 9. Per germline, CDR1 SGDLS and CDR2 YYNGEE. The CDR3 has 16 amino acids. Indicated time point: pretreatment peripheral blood. For each patient, 1 to 8 samples were obtained, pretreatment and on-treatment. Method: immunoSEQ multiplex PCR; TCRdb's copy keeps in-frame clones and lacks some. The data show 70,000 to 100,000 clones, 84% seen once. The sample in question was PBMCs, obtained around atezolizumab (anti-PD-L1) treatment. The genes are TRBV9 and TRBJ2-7; 9 nucleotides agree with TRBD2. The clonotype was recovered from a man in his sixties with urothelial cancer. The CDR3 sequence is CASSVVGAGGRDEQYF. CDR3 nucleotides: TGTGCCAGCAGCGTAGTGGGGGCGGGAGGGCGAGACGAGCAGTACTTC.